This entry lists 25 T cell receptor beta chains sequenced from one sample in a study of cytomegalovirus exposure and HLA in healthy donors. PCR primers comprised 60 Vbeta and 13 Jbeta primers. The repertoire was sequenced with immunoSEQ multiplex PCR; TCRdb's copy has only in-frame clones and lacks some. The profile shows tens of thousands of clones, less than 10% of them singletons. The sequenced sample consisted of PBMCs. All receptors derive from a man in his fifties or sixties in good health and CMV-seronegative.

A few counts support this clone. This rearrangement joins TRBV5-4 to TRBJ1-1, with unresolved D. V lost 2 bases and J lost 7, with 12 bases in between. From germline, CDR1 is SGHNT and CDR2 YYREEE (reference sequence). This CDR3 is built from 13 residues. The CDR3 coding sequence is TGTGCCAGCAGCTTCCGGGGTAATGATGAAGCTTTCTTT. Protein sequence: CASSFRGNDEAFF.

V usage is TRBV2 and J usage is TRBJ1-2; the D gene is possibly TRBD1 (5 bases). The CDR3 runs 13 residues. V lost 7 bases to trimming and J lost 4 bases, with 13 bases between them. Germline CDR1 SNHLY, CDR2 FYNNEI. DNA of the CDR3: TGTGCCAGCAAAGAGGACATCGCCTATGGCTACACCTTC. Its translation is CASKEDIAYGYTF.

The table lists this clone with a few counts. The J gene is TRBJ2-3, the V gene TRBV30, with 13 positions matching TRBD2. CDR3 length: 17 residues. After removal of 3 bases from V and 2 bases from J, the junction contained 8 bases not matched to a gene. The germline V gene encodes CDR1 GTSNPN and CDR2 SVGIG (reference sequence). Here the CDR3 DNA reads TGTGCCTGGAGCGACCTGGGACTAGCGGGATCCACAGATACGCAGTATTTT. Its protein is CAWSDLGLAGSTDTQYF.

This chain joins TRBV2 and TRBJ1-3; D gene unclear. Trimming shortened V by 6 bases and J by 2 bases, and 14 bases separated the two germline ends. The germline V gene encodes CDR1 SNHLY and CDR2 FYNNEI. This CDR3 is 15 amino acids long. Here the CDR3 reads CASSLNPEPGNTIYF. The CDR3 coding sequence is TGTGCCAGCAGCCTAAACCCGGAGCCTGGAAACACCATATATTTT.

The chain employs TRBV6-1 and TRBJ1-6; the D is unclear. This CDR3 region has 14 residues. The V gene's germline CDR1 is MNHNS and CDR2 SASEGT. V lost 5 bases to trimming and J lost 6 bases, with 11 bases between them. In DNA, the CDR3 is TGTGCCAGCAGTAAGAGGGAAGCTAATTCACCCCTCCACTTT. Amino acids: CASSKREANSPLHF.

A few counts support this clone. The chain carries TRBV5-1 and TRBJ1-1; TRBD1 might be the D (5 bases). Germline V gene data show CDR1 as SGHRS and CDR2 as YFSETQ. Trimming pared 0 bases from V and 3 bases from J, leaving 12 bases between. The CDR3 runs 15 residues. As DNA, the CDR3 is TGCGCCAGCAGCTTGGCTTCGGGGGGATACACTGAAGCTTTCTTT. This codes for CASSLASGGYTEAFF.

This clone has more than one count but fewer than ten. The gene calls are TRBV28 and TRBJ2-7, with D tentatively TRBD1 (5 bases). The CDR3 contains 16 residues. Germline CDR1 reads MDHEN; CDR2 reads SYDVKM. The V and J ends lost 3 bases and 0 bases respectively, with 15 bases between them. The CDR3 DNA is TGTGCCAGCAGTTTCTGGTTGGGGCTCAGCTCCTACGAGCAGTACTTC. It yields the protein CASSFWLGLSSYEQYF.

This clone was found a few times. The V gene is TRBV4-1, the J gene TRBJ1-2, with unresolved D. Germline V gene lookup returns CDR1 MGHRA and CDR2 YSYEKL. The CDR3 runs 13 residues. Trimming shortened V by 8 bases and J by 7 bases, and 17 bases separated the two germline ends. The CDR3 coding sequence is TGCGCCAGCGGCCCTTCGGGGTCAGCTGGCTACACCTTC. This sequence encodes CASGPSGSAGYTF.

The chain combines TRBV5-1 with TRBJ2-5; 7 bases align to TRBD2. Per germline, CDR1 SGHRS and CDR2 YFSETQ. This CDR3 has 14 residues. V lost 0 bases to trimming and J lost 5 bases; unmatched junction nucleotides: 4. CDR3 sequence reads: CASSLVPGRETQYF. CDR3 coding DNA: TGCGCCAGCAGCTTGGTGCCCGGGAGGGAGACCCAGTACTTC.

The chain uses TRBV19 and TRBJ1-5, with D possibly TRBD1 on 6 matching bases. CDR3 length equals 16 residues. Deletions cut 0 bases from V and 6 bases from J, with 15 bases between. In germline, CDR1 is LNHDA, CDR2 SQIVND (reference sequence). DNA for the CDR3: TGTGCCAGTAGTATAGATAGGGGGGGGGCGGGTCAGCCCCAGCATTTT. Translating it yields CASSIDRGGAGQPQHF.

The gene calls are TRBV19 and TRBJ2-3; D may be TRBD2 (6 bases). CDR3 length: 15 amino acids. Trimming removed 2 bases at V and 2 bases at J, with 11 bases between. Per the germline V gene, CDR1 is LNHDA and CDR2 is SQIVND (reference sequence). In DNA form, the CDR3 reads TGTGCCAGTAGTATAACCGGAGGGCCCACAGATACGCAGTATTTT. It is translated as CASSITGGPTDTQYF. The variable domain in full, completed from reference TRBV19 and TRBJ2-3, reads DGGITQSPKYLFRKEGQNVTLSCEQNLNHDAMYWYRQDPGQGLRLIYYSQIVNDFQKGDIAEGYSVSREKKESFPLTVTSAQKNPTAFYLCASSITGGPTDTQYFGPGTRLTVL.

The table lists this clone with a few counts. At one boundary the junction diverges from the germline segment, which might be a read error. This sequence joins TRBV9 and TRBJ1-3; TRBD1 matches at 9 bases. The CDR3 runs 16 residues. Germline V gene data show CDR1 as SGDLS and CDR2 as YYNGEE. The CDR3 here is CTSSTQTGGPGNTIYF. In DNA, the CDR3 is TGTACCAGCAGCACGCAGACAGGGGGGCCTGGAAACACCATATATTTT.

The table lists this clone with a few counts. As DNA, the CDR3 is TGTGCCAGCTCACGCACCCCAGGACAGGGGGCCAGCACCTACGAGCAGTACTTC. Its protein product is CASSRTPGQGASTYEQYF. The rearrangement uses TRBV18 and TRBJ2-7; TRBD1 agrees at 11 bases. The V segment lost 4 bases and the J segment 2 bases; nucleotides outside the gene matches: 13. The CDR3 runs 18 residues. Germline assignment: CDR1 KGHSH and CDR2 LQKENI.

This chain joins TRBV6-4 and TRBJ2-2; 9 nucleotides agree with TRBD1. Per germline, CDR1 MRHNA and CDR2 SNTAGT. With V trimmed by 2 bases and J by 3 bases, 1 base remained unmatched. The CDR3 is made up of 15 amino acids. The CDR3 region is CASSDGDRDTGELFF. Here the CDR3 DNA reads TGTGCCAGCAGTGACGGGGACAGGGACACCGGGGAGCTGTTTTTT.

The chain joins TRBV7-3 to TRBJ2-6, with TRBD1 matching over 7 bases. The V and J ends lost 5 bases and 0 bases, in that order; junction bases with no gene match: 4. Germline CDR1 reads SGHTA; CDR2 reads FQGTGA. This CDR3 has 16 residues. Here the CDR3 reads CASSPQGHSGANVLTF. As DNA, the CDR3 is TGTGCCAGCAGCCCACAGGGGCACTCTGGGGCCAACGTCCTGACTTTC.

This clone showed up just a few times. The chain is built from TRBV6-6 and TRBJ1-1, with TRBD1 matching over 9 bases. This CDR3 contains 11 residues. J gave up 11 bases and V 2 bases, and 0 bases lay outside the gene matches. The germline gives CDR1 MNHNY, CDR2 SVGAGI (reference sequence). The CDR3 coding sequence is TGTGCCAGCAGTTACGGGACAGGGGCTTTCTTT. Its translation: CASSYGTGAFF.

The chain carries TRBV27 and TRBJ1-5; TRBD1 matches at 10 bases. CDR1 is MNHEY and CDR2 is SMNVEV in the germline V gene (reference sequence). The CDR3 sequence is 14 residues long. J was trimmed by 4 bases and V by 6 bases; bases with no gene match: 3. CDR3 loop: CASRRTGGNQPQHF. CDR3 bases: TGTGCCAGCAGAAGGACAGGGGGGAATCAGCCCCAGCATTTT.

Only a few counts were recorded for this clone. The rearrangement links TRBV6-6 to TRBJ1-1, with 8 bases fitting TRBD1. After removal of 8 bases from V and 1 base from J, the junction contained 0 bases not matched to a gene. Germline V gene sequence: CDR1 MNHNY, CDR2 SVGAGI (reference sequence). The CDR3 runs 12 residues. The CDR3 is CASQGANTEAFF. Written as DNA, the CDR3 is TGTGCCAGCCAGGGGGCGAACACTGAAGCTTTCTTT.

This sequence joins TRBV15 and TRBJ2-3; 14 nucleotides align to TRBD2. There are 17 residues in the CDR3. The V and J ends lost 1 base and 4 bases, in that order; junction bases with no gene match: 4. Germline lookup yields CDR1 LNHNV and CDR2 YYDKDF (reference sequence). In nucleotides, the CDR3 is TGTGCCACCAGCAGAGGACTAGCGGGGGGGCGAGCAGATACGCAGTATTTT. Translating it yields CATSRGLAGGRADTQYF.

V gene TRBV7-9 combines with J gene TRBJ2-1, with a tentative D call TRBD1 (5 bases). Germline V gene lookup returns CDR1 SEHNR and CDR2 FQNEAQ (reference sequence). With 1 base removed from V and 2 bases from J, the gap between germline ends came to 9 bases. The CDR3 extends over 15 amino acids. The CDR3 DNA reads TGTGCCAGCAGCTTAGGACAAGGGGCCTACAATGAGCAGTTCTTC. It specifies CASSLGQGAYNEQFF. Full variable domain (missing parts from reference TRBV7-9 and TRBJ2-1): DTGVSQNPRHKITKRGQNVTFRCDPISEHNRLYWYRQTLGQGPEFLTYFQNEAQLEKSRLLSDRFSAERPKGSFSTLEIQRTEQGDSAMYLCASSLGQGAYNEQFFGPGTRLTVL.

This chain links TRBV19 with TRBJ1-2, with unresolved D. The CDR3 is 14 residues long. The germline gives CDR1 LNHDA, CDR2 SQIVND (reference sequence). V lost 3 bases to trimming and J lost 3 bases, with 11 bases between them. CDR3 sequence reads: CASSINSLDYGYTF. In nucleotides, the CDR3 is TGTGCCAGTAGTATCAACAGCTTAGACTATGGCTACACCTTC.

This clone was counted a few times. This sequence joins TRBV5-1 and TRBJ2-1, with 8 bases lining up with TRBD2. V was pared by 0 bases and J by 6 bases, with 5 bases of the junction left unmatched. CDR3 length: 15 amino acids. Germline CDR1 reads SGHRS; CDR2 reads YFSETQ. CDR3 sequence: CASSLEAGGGNEQFF. DNA for the CDR3: TGCGCCAGCAGCTTGGAGGCGGGAGGAGGCAATGAGCAGTTCTTC.

J is TRBJ1-1 and V is TRBV7-3, with D hard to call. The CDR3 sequence is 14 residues long. V was clipped by 1 base and J by 1 base, with 7 bases between them. CDR1 and CDR2 (germline): SGHTA, FQGTGA. The CDR3 nucleotides read TGTGCCAGCAGCTTAATGGCAGGGAACACTGAAGCTTTCTTT. It codes for CASSLMAGNTEAFF.

This clone appeared a few times. The J gene is TRBJ2-7, the V gene TRBV2; D perhaps matches TRBD2 (6 bases). Deletions cut 7 bases from V and 2 bases from J, with 9 bases between. Germline assignment: CDR1 SNHLY and CDR2 FYNNEI. CDR3 length: 12 amino acids. As DNA, the CDR3 is TGTGCCAGCAAAAGGACTACCTACGAGCAGTACTTC. As protein: CASKRTTYEQYF.

This clone has more than one count but fewer than ten. The genes are TRBV11-2 and TRBJ2-7, with 8 bases matching TRBD1. The V segment lost 8 bases and the J segment 5 bases; nucleotides outside the gene matches: 5. CDR1 is SGHAT, CDR2 FQNNGV, per germline. The CDR3 is made up of 12 amino acids. CDR3 sequence reads: CASEDRVDEQYF. The DNA of the CDR3 is TGTGCCAGCGAGGACAGGGTCGACGAGCAGTACTTC.